Listed below are T cell receptor beta chains from one sample, sequenced in a study of T cell responses to AZD1222 COVID-19 vaccine. The protocol was immunoSEQ multiplex PCR, while the TCRdb copy is restricted to in-frame clones and leaves out a portion. Here the sample spans about 75,000 clones, 88% being singletons. The sequencing used peripheral blood, collected 28 days after the second dose of the MenACWY control vaccine. These receptors came from an adult who received the MenACWY meningococcal vaccine as a control. The CDR3 runs from the conserved cysteine through the conserved F or W. D genes are given only for firm matches. Some rows mark clone size as missing; the rest say once, few, many or name a class of expanded clone.

>few|TRBV9|TRBJ2-5|.
TGTGCCAGCAGCGTAGACTGGAAGGGGCAAGAGACCCAGTACTTC
CASSVDWKGQETQYF
>.|TRBV11-3|TRBJ1-6|TRBD1
TGTGCCAGCAGCTCATCCGGGACAGGCGACTATAATTCACCCCTCCACTTT
CASSSSGTGDYNSPLHF
>.|TRBV9|TRBJ1-1|.
TGTGCCAGCAGCGTTACCGGGACCATGGGGACTGAAGCTTTCTTT
CASSVTGTMGTEAFF
>once|TRBV19|TRBJ1-2|TRBD1
TGTGCCAGTAGTCGGAGGGACAGGGGGCAGGATGGCTACACCTTC
CASSRRDRGQDGYTF
>.|TRBV7-9|TRBJ1-1|.
TGTGCCAGCAGCCCCGGGCACACTGAAGCTTTCTTT
CASSPGHTEAFF
>.|TRBV7-3|TRBJ2-3|TRBD1
TGTGCCAGCAGCTTAACGGGACAGCCCACAGATACGCAGTATTTT
CASSLTGQPTDTQYF
>.|TRBV7-2|TRBJ2-1|.
TGTGCCAGCAGCTTAATTGGTGCGGTTACCGACAATGAGCAGTTCTTC
CASSLIGAVTDNEQFF
>.|TRBV6-2/TRBV6-3|TRBJ2-7|.
TGTGCCAGCAGCCCCCGAGGCCCCGACGAGCAGTACTTC
CASSPRGPDEQYF
>.|TRBV4-3|TRBJ2-6|.
TGCGCCAGCAGCTTTGGGACCTCCACTCTCTCCGGGGCCAACGTCCTGACTTTC
CASSFGTSTLSGANVLTF
>.|TRBV6-2/TRBV6-3|TRBJ2-2|.
TGTGCCAGCAGTTACCCGACTGGAGGGTTGAACACCGGGGAGCTGTTTTTT
CASSYPTGGLNTGELFF
>.|TRBV5-4|TRBJ1-2|TRBD1
TGTGCCAGCAGCTTGGGGGACAGGGGAAACTATGGCTACACCTTC
CASSLGDRGNYGYTF
>few|TRBV7-9|TRBJ2-7|TRBD2
TGTGCCAGCAGACAACGGGGGGGCCAGCAGTACTTC
CASRQRGGQQYF
>once|TRBV20-1|TRBJ2-7|.
TGCAGTGCTTCGGAGGCCTACGAGCAGTACTTC
CSASEAYEQYF
>.|TRBV28|TRBJ1-2|.
TGTGCCAGCACTACAAAGGACTTGGGCTACACCTTC
CASTTKDLGYTF
>.|TRBV5-6|TRBJ1-4|.
TGTGCCAGCAGCCTGGTCAGCTCTAATGAAAAACTGTTTTTT
CASSLVSSNEKLFF
>few|TRBV2|TRBJ1-4|.
TGTGCCAGCAGTAACCCGGCGGACGGGTCTAATGAAAAACTGTTTTTT
CASSNPADGSNEKLFF
>.|TRBV4-1|TRBJ1-2|TRBD1
TGCGCCAGCAGCCAAGCTAGTAACAGGGGGCAGGATTCGAACTATGGCTACACCTTC
CASSQASNRGQDSNYGYTF
>.|TRBV18|TRBJ1-2|TRBD1
TGTGCCAGCTCACCGGGGGGACAGGGGCACCAACCGGCTGGCTACACCTTC
CASSPGGQGHQPAGYTF
>.|TRBV6-5|TRBJ1-6|.
TGTGCCAGCAGTTATGACAGCAATTCACCCCTCCACTTT
CASSYDSNSPLHF
>.|TRBV6-5|TRBJ2-1|TRBD2
TGTGCCACTACAACCCCTAGCGGGGCCCACAATGAGCAGTTCTTC
CATTTPSGAHNEQFF
>.|TRBV19|TRBJ2-7|TRBD1
TGTGCCAGTAGTACCGGACAGGGTTACGAGCAGTACTTC
CASSTGQGYEQYF
>.|TRBV6-5|TRBJ2-6|.
TGTGCCAGCAGCCTCTGGGACTCTGGGGCCAACGTCCTGACTTTC
CASSLWDSGANVLTF
>.|TRBV7-9|TRBJ1-5|.
TGTGCCAGCAGCTTAGGCGAGGTCCCAAATCAGCCCCAGCATTTT
CASSLGEVPNQPQHF
>.|TRBV7-3|TRBJ2-7|.
TGTGCCAGCAGCCCCTGGGACGGCCCCTACGAGCAGTACTTC
CASSPWDGPYEQYF
>few|TRBV15|TRBJ1-1|TRBD1
TGTGCCACCAGCAGGATCTGGGACAGAGGGGATGAAGCTTTCTTT
CATSRIWDRGDEAFF
>.|TRBV4-1|TRBJ2-5|.
TGCGCCAGCAGTCTGTCTTGGGGCCGGGAGACCCAGTACTTC
CASSLSWGRETQYF
>.|TRBV19|TRBJ2-7|.
TGTGCCAGTAAGATGGCAGGGCATTCTGGGGAGCAGTACTTC
CASKMAGHSGEQYF
>.|TRBV27|TRBJ1-6|.
TGTGCCAGCCAGTTGGGGGCCGGGTCACCCCTCCACTTT
CASQLGAGSPLHF
>.|TRBV6-1|TRBJ1-1|TRBD1
TGTGCCAGCAGTGGAAAGACCCGGGACAGGGTTGACACTGAAGCTTTCTTT
CASSGKTRDRVDTEAFF
>.|TRBV29-1|TRBJ1-1|TRBD1
TGCAGCCGGCCTTCTAGGGACAGATCTTCCTTGAACACTGAAGCTTTCTTT
CSRPSRDRSSLNTEAFF
>.|TRBV11-1|TRBJ2-7|.
TGTGCCAGCAGCTTTGAGGATTCCTACGAGCAGTACTTC
CASSFEDSYEQYF
>.|TRBV3-1/TRBV3-2|TRBJ2-7|.
TGTGCCAGCAGCCAAGATTTCACGGTTGGGACCGAGCAGTACTTC
CASSQDFTVGTEQYF
>.|TRBV9|TRBJ2-2|.
TGTGCCAGCAGCGTATGGGGTACAAACACCGGGGAGCTGTTTTTT
CASSVWGTNTGELFF
>.|TRBV18|TRBJ1-2|.
TGTGCCAGCTCACCATGGACATCCTATGGCTACACCTTC
CASSPWTSYGYTF
>.|TRBV5-6|TRBJ1-2|TRBD1
TGTGCCAGCAGCTTGGCCGGGACAGGGAGTTCTGGCTACACCTTC
CASSLAGTGSSGYTF
>.|TRBV14|TRBJ2-2|TRBD2
TGTGCCAGCAGCCAACCCACGGGGGGTGGAACCGGGGAGCTGTTTTTT
CASSQPTGGGTGELFF
>.|TRBV2|TRBJ2-1|TRBD2
TGTGCCAGCAGTGAACCCCGACTAGCTCGTTCCTACAATGAGCAGTTCTTC
CASSEPRLARSYNEQFF
>.|TRBV9|TRBJ1-1|.
TGTGCCAGCAGCGCGATGAACACTGAAGCTTTCTTT
CASSAMNTEAFF